The text below deals with one TCR beta chain. Germline-derived CDR1 and CDR2 are SGHRS and YFSETQ. CDR3 size: 15 residues. V shed 1 base and J shed 2 bases, with 12 bases lying between them. The authors' processing: Reference gene primer amplification in the assay estimated nucleated cell counts. Repertoires were generated with immunoSEQ multiplex PCR, while TCRdb's copy carries only in-frame clones and drops some. V and J calls and clone size are those listed in that table; D and trimming were worked out from the DNA. The sample records approximately 89,000 clones, 70% to 90% being singletons. The entry originates in a study of blood T cell repertoires in COVID-19. Study overall: The United States, Italy and Spain were the sources of the acute and convalescent COVID-19 samples. Sources were T cells, B-cell-depleted T cells, or PBMCs; the material itself was cDNA or gDNA.

Sequencing input: peripheral blood. The chain links TRBV5-1 to TRBJ1-2; D gene uncertain. This sequence originates from a man between 65 and 85 years old with acute or convalescent COVID-19. CDR3 loop: CASSLSQQMNYGYTF. CDR3 nucleotides: TGCGCCAGCAGCTTGTCGCAACAGATGAACTATGGCTACACCTTC. The full variable domain, completed using reference TRBV5-1 and TRBJ1-2, is KAGVTQTPRYLIKTRGQQVTLSCSPISGHRSVSWYQQTPGQGLQFLFEYFSETQRNKGNFPGRFSGRQFSNSRSEMNVSTLELGDSALYLCASSLSQQMNYGYTFGSGTRLTVV.